Listed below are T cell receptor beta chains from one sample, sequenced in a study of CD4 T cells in relation to SARS-CoV-2 and coronaviruses. Antigens for these TCRs are unknown. Profiled with immunoSEQ multiplex PCR; TCRdb holds only in-frame clones, not every one. The profile shows approximately 40,000 clones, 70% to 80% of them singletons. The sample was memory CD4+ T cells from PBMCs, cultured in vitro. The origin of the receptors is an adult with COVID-19. CDR3s include the opening cysteine and the closing phenylalanine or tryptophan. D genes are given only for firm matches. Size values are once, few and many counts, or a class for expanded clones, and some rows have none.

size: once; J: TRBJ2-2; D: -; V: TRBV30; CDR3: CAWSIQQGSTGELFF; DNA: TGTGCCTGGAGCATCCAGCAGGGTTCCACCGGGGAGCTGTTTTTT
size: -; J: TRBJ2-1; D: TRBD1; V: TRBV6-2/TRBV6-3; CDR3: CASSYGQGAYNEQFF; DNA: TGTGCCAGCAGTTACGGACAGGGGGCATACAATGAGCAGTTCTTC
size: few; J: TRBJ2-1; D: TRBD1; V: TRBV7-9; CDR3: CASSPRRQGADNEQFF; DNA: TGTGCCAGCAGCCCCCGCCGACAGGGGGCCGACAATGAGCAGTTCTTC
size: -; J: TRBJ2-3; D: -; V: TRBV7-3; CDR3: CASSLTAGDTQYF; DNA: TGTGCCAGCAGCTTAACAGCGGGAGATACGCAGTATTTT
size: few; J: TRBJ2-5; D: -; V: TRBV7-6; CDR3: CASSLAGGGLQETQYF; DNA: TGTGCCAGCAGCTTAGCGGGAGGGGGCTTACAAGAGACCCAGTACTTC
size: -; J: TRBJ2-6; D: -; V: TRBV7-2; CDR3: CASSLRQLSGANVLTF; DNA: TGTGCCAGCAGCTTGCGACAGTTATCTGGGGCCAACGTCCTGACTTTC
size: -; J: TRBJ2-7; D: -; V: TRBV28; CDR3: CASSFGPSPTYEQYF; DNA: TGTGCCAGCAGTTTCGGGCCCTCGCCCACCTACGAGCAGTACTTC
size: -; J: TRBJ2-3; D: TRBD2; V: TRBV6-4; CDR3: CASSSRTSGMSTDTQYF; DNA: TGTGCCAGCAGTTCCCGGACTAGCGGAATGAGCACAGATACGCAGTATTTT
size: -; J: TRBJ2-7; D: -; V: TRBV28; CDR3: CASSQVGTAGEQYF; DNA: TGTGCCAGCAGCCAGGTCGGGACAGCGGGCGAGCAGTACTTC
size: few; J: TRBJ2-7; D: -; V: TRBV27; CDR3: CASSLPGRFGYEQYF; DNA: TGTGCCAGCAGTCTCCCAGGACGGTTTGGCTACGAGCAGTACTTC
size: -; J: TRBJ2-7; D: -; V: TRBV5-5; CDR3: CASSLRGASPYEQYF; DNA: TGTGCCAGCAGCTTGCGCGGGGCGAGTCCCTACGAGCAGTACTTC
size: -; J: TRBJ2-7; D: -; V: TRBV28; CDR3: CATLDRVYEQYF; DNA: TGTGCCACCCTGGACAGAGTCTACGAGCAGTACTTC
size: -; J: TRBJ2-5; D: -; V: TRBV7-2; CDR3: CASSLMRAQETQYF; DNA: TGTGCCAGCAGCTTAATGAGGGCCCAAGAGACCCAGTACTTC
size: -; J: TRBJ1-6; D: -; V: TRBV5-1; CDR3: CASSLRETNSPLHF; DNA: TGCGCCAGCAGCTTGCGGGAGACCAATTCACCCCTCCACTTT
size: -; J: TRBJ1-3; D: -; V: TRBV15; CDR3: CATSRPLQSLSGNTIYF; DNA: TGTGCCACCAGCAGGCCGTTACAGTCTCTCTCTGGAAACACCATATATTTT
size: -; J: TRBJ1-5; D: TRBD1; V: TRBV19; CDR3: CASHGTGGNNQPQHF; DNA: TGTGCCAGCCACGGGACAGGGGGTAACAATCAGCCCCAGCATTTT
size: -; J: TRBJ2-1; D: -; V: TRBV19; CDR3: CASTAAYFRGNEQFF; DNA: TGTGCCAGTACCGCCGCCTACTTCCGGGGCAATGAGCAGTTCTTC
size: -; J: TRBJ2-7; D: -; V: TRBV10-2; CDR3: CASQGGSYEQYF; DNA: TGCGCCAGCCAGGGGGGATCCTACGAGCAGTACTTC
size: -; J: TRBJ2-2; D: -; V: TRBV7-2; CDR3: CASIIERANTGELFF; DNA: TGTGCCAGCATAATTGAGAGAGCGAACACCGGGGAGCTGTTTTTT
size: once; J: TRBJ2-1; D: -; V: TRBV7-3; CDR3: CASSFGSPREQFF; DNA: TGTGCCAGCAGCTTCGGCAGCCCAAGGGAGCAGTTCTTC
size: once; J: TRBJ1-5; D: -; V: TRBV6-2/TRBV6-3; CDR3: CASSTSGRSNQPQHF; DNA: TGTGCCAGCAGTACCTCAGGAAGGAGCAATCAGCCCCAGCATTTT
size: -; J: TRBJ2-1; D: -; V: TRBV9; CDR3: CASSVDPSSYNEQFF; DNA: TGTGCCAGCAGCGTAGACCCAAGCTCCTACAATGAGCAGTTCTTC
size: few; J: TRBJ1-5; D: -; V: TRBV6-5; CDR3: CASLGHSNQPQHF; DNA: TGTGCCAGCCTGGGCCATAGCAATCAGCCCCAGCATTTT
size: -; J: TRBJ2-6; D: -; V: TRBV28; CDR3: CASSLWSGVQAGANVLTF; DNA: TGTGCCAGCAGTTTATGGTCGGGGGTCCAGGCTGGGGCCAACGTCCTGACTTTC
size: few; J: TRBJ1-5; D: -; V: TRBV6-1; CDR3: CASSALLKGRNQPQHF; DNA: TGTGCCAGCAGTGCCCTTTTGAAGGGGAGAAATCAGCCCCAGCATTTT
size: -; J: TRBJ2-7; D: -; V: TRBV7-9; CDR3: CASSQGEYAYEQYF; DNA: TGTGCCAGCAGCCAAGGGGAGTATGCCTACGAGCAGTACTTC
size: -; J: TRBJ2-3; D: -; V: TRBV19; CDR3: CASRAGATDTQYF; DNA: TGTGCCAGTAGGGCGGGGGCCACAGATACGCAGTATTTT
size: -; J: TRBJ1-1; D: -; V: TRBV11-3; CDR3: CASSLDGRGGSTEAFF; DNA: TGTGCCAGCAGCTTAGATGGAAGGGGCGGAAGTACTGAAGCTTTCTTT
size: -; J: TRBJ2-2; D: -; V: TRBV7-9; CDR3: CASSLYQSRPGELFF; DNA: TGTGCCAGCAGCTTGTATCAGAGCCGGCCCGGGGAGCTGTTTTTT
size: -; J: TRBJ1-5; D: -; V: TRBV28; CDR3: CASTIPLQPQHF; DNA: TGTGCCAGCACCATTCCCCTTCAGCCCCAGCATTTT
size: -; J: TRBJ1-2; D: TRBD1; V: TRBV9; CDR3: CASSIGQGENYGYTF; DNA: TGTGCCAGCAGCATAGGACAGGGGGAGAACTATGGCTACACCTTC
size: -; J: TRBJ2-7; D: TRBD1; V: TRBV20-1; CDR3: CSASPGQHYKQYF; DNA: TGCAGTGCTAGTCCGGGACAGCACTACAAGCAGTACTTC
size: -; J: TRBJ2-5; D: TRBD2; V: TRBV7-9; CDR3: CASSLLASGRLQETQYF; DNA: TGTGCCAGCAGCTTATTGGCTAGCGGGAGACTTCAAGAGACCCAGTACTTC
size: -; J: TRBJ1-1; D: -; V: TRBV5-1; CDR3: CASSLRKPNTEAFF; DNA: TGCGCCAGCAGCTTGAGGAAACCTAACACTGAAGCTTTCTTT
size: -; J: TRBJ2-6; D: -; V: TRBV4-1; CDR3: CASSRRESSGANVLTF; DNA: TGCGCCAGCAGCCGCAGGGAGAGCTCTGGGGCCAACGTCCTGACTTTC
size: -; J: TRBJ2-5; D: TRBD1; V: TRBV5-1; CDR3: CASSLVVGQGKTQYF; DNA: TGCGCCAGCAGCTTGGTGGTCGGACAGGGGAAGACCCAGTACTTC
size: -; J: TRBJ2-3; D: -; V: TRBV4-1; CDR3: CASSSDFSDTQYF; DNA: TGCGCCAGCAGCTCCGACTTTTCAGATACGCAGTATTTT
size: -; J: TRBJ1-1; D: TRBD1; V: TRBV5-1; CDR3: CASSSPGQGASGAFF; DNA: TGCGCCAGCAGCTCCCCGGGACAGGGGGCGAGCGGAGCTTTCTTT
size: few; J: TRBJ2-1; D: -; V: TRBV5-6; CDR3: CASSLRGSSYNEQFF; DNA: TGTGCCAGCAGCTTGCGGGGGAGCTCCTACAATGAGCAGTTCTTC
size: -; J: TRBJ2-7; D: TRBD2; V: TRBV5-1; CDR3: CASSPRTSASYEQYF; DNA: TGCGCCAGCAGCCCAAGGACTAGCGCATCCTACGAGCAGTACTTC
size: -; J: TRBJ2-3; D: -; V: TRBV6-1; CDR3: CASSAGQRTSWADTQYF; DNA: TGTGCCAGCAGTGCGGGACAGCGGACTAGTTGGGCAGATACGCAGTATTTT
size: -; J: TRBJ2-7; D: -; V: TRBV9; CDR3: CASSRDLSYEQYF; DNA: TGTGCCTCCAGCCGGGACTTGTCCTACGAGCAGTACTTC
size: few; J: TRBJ1-1; D: -; V: TRBV9; CDR3: CASSGPLGTEAFF; DNA: TGTGCCAGCAGCGGGCCATTGGGCACTGAAGCTTTCTTT
size: -; J: TRBJ1-3; D: -; V: TRBV7-9; CDR3: CASSLGVESGNTIYF; DNA: TGTGCCAGCAGCTTAGGGGTTGAGTCGGGAAACACCATATATTTT
size: -; J: TRBJ1-1; D: -; V: TRBV27; CDR3: CASSRSSVNTEAFF; DNA: TGTGCCAGCAGTCGGTCGTCCGTGAACACTGAAGCTTTCTTT
size: few; J: TRBJ2-2; D: TRBD2; V: TRBV6-5; CDR3: CASNPTSGAGELFF; DNA: TGTGCCAGCAACCCGACTAGCGGCGCCGGGGAGCTGTTTTTT
size: -; J: TRBJ2-5; D: TRBD1; V: TRBV2; CDR3: CTLGAGGKETQYF; DNA: TGCACTTTGGGGGCAGGGGGCAAAGAGACCCAGTACTTC
size: -; J: TRBJ2-7; D: TRBD1; V: TRBV27; CDR3: CASSLVRAGGSYEQYF; DNA: TGTGCCAGCAGTTTAGTCCGGGCAGGGGGCTCCTACGAGCAGTACTTC
size: -; J: TRBJ2-6; D: -; V: TRBV5-1; CDR3: CASSGGLGNLTF; DNA: TGCGCCAGCAGCGGGGGTCTAGGTAACCTGACTTTC
size: few; J: TRBJ1-2; D: -; V: TRBV28; CDR3: CASRDSFYGYTF; DNA: TGTGCCAGCAGGGACAGCTTCTATGGCTACACCTTC
size: -; J: TRBJ1-2; D: TRBD1; V: TRBV6-5; CDR3: CASKTGFNGYTF; DNA: TGTGCCAGCAAGACAGGGTTTAATGGCTACACCTTC